One and the same sample provided the 15 T cell receptor beta chains below, sequenced in a study of shared clonotypes between healthy human individuals. TCRdb's table, derived via immunoSEQ multiplex PCR, lists solely in-frame clones and lacks some. The sample shows 850,000 to 1,200,000 clones, about 75% of them seen only once. Sequenced sample: memory CD4+ T cells sorted from blood. Subset here: CD45RA-negative fraction. The receptors come from a man between 18 and 29 years old in good health.

The chain couples TRBV7-2 to TRBJ1-4; perhaps TRBD1 as D (6 bases). The CDR3 length is 12 residues. In germline, CDR1 is SGHTA, CDR2 FQGNSA. V was clipped by 3 bases and J by 9 bases, with 8 bases between them. The CDR3 here is CASSFRDKKLFF. CDR3 nucleotides: TGTGCCAGCAGCTTCCGGGACAAAAAACTGTTTTTT.

This clone was counted a few times. This specimen includes other DNA sequences encoding the same CDR3. V is TRBV5-1 and J is TRBJ2-7, with 10 bases lining up with TRBD2. Germline CDR1 SGHRS, CDR2 YFSETQ. The CDR3 runs 14 residues. Trimming removed 0 bases from V and 4 bases from J; junction bases left unmatched: 1. The CDR3 region has the DNA TGCGCCAGCAGCTTGGGGACTAGCGGATACGAGCAGTACTTC. It yields the protein CASSLGTSGYEQYF.

The chain couples TRBV4-2 to TRBJ2-3, with a weak D call TRBD2 (7 bases). V lost 0 bases and J lost 3, with 16 bases in between. The CDR3 consists of 17 residues. Germline V gene lookup returns CDR1 LGHNA and CDR2 YNFKEQ. Here the CDR3 reads CASSQDWTRGSTDTQYF. The CDR3 DNA reads as TGTGCCAGCAGCCAAGATTGGACTAGGGGGTCGACAGATACGCAGTATTTT.

This sequence joins TRBV2 and TRBJ2-2, with TRBD1 matching over 8 bases. This CDR3 comprises 15 residues. The junction had 7 bases not matched to a gene; V was cut back by 6 bases and J by 4 bases. The germline V gene encodes CDR1 SNHLY and CDR2 FYNNEI. CDR3 DNA: TGTGCCAGCAGAGACAGGGGTCCGGGCACCGGGGAGCTGTTTTTT. Its protein is CASRDRGPGTGELFF.

The CDR3 sequence: CATRTGLNTEAFF. CDR3 bases: TGTGCCACCCGGACAGGATTGAACACTGAAGCTTTCTTT. The chain carries TRBV27 and TRBJ1-1; 7 bases fit TRBD1. The CDR3 totals 13 residues. After removal of 10 bases from V and 0 bases from J, the junction contained 5 bases not matched to a gene. CDR1 is MNHEY and CDR2 is SMNVEV in the germline V gene (reference sequence).

This chain joins TRBV28 and TRBJ1-3; D is possibly TRBD1 (6 bases). V was cut by 3 bases and J by 0 bases, with 12 bases left in between. This CDR3 has 16 residues. The germline gives CDR1 MDHEN, CDR2 SYDVKM. The CDR3 region is CASSLYRAISGNTIYF. The CDR3 DNA sequence: TGTGCCAGCAGTTTGTACAGGGCCATCTCTGGAAACACCATATATTTT.

This chain connects TRBV20-1 to TRBJ2-7, with TRBD1 matching 7 bases. The J segment lost 6 bases and the V segment lost 6 bases, leaving 5 bases of the junction unmatched. Germline-derived CDR1 and CDR2 are DFQATT and SNEGSKA (reference sequence). The length of the CDR3 is 11 residues. CDR3 coding DNA: TGCAGTGCCGACAGGGTGGGCGAGCAGTACTTC. Its translation is CSADRVGEQYF.

The chain couples TRBV13 to TRBJ2-3; 8 positions match TRBD1. Trimming took 5 bases from V and 7 from J; bases not matched to a gene: 11. The germline V gene encodes CDR1 PRHDT and CDR2 FYEKMQ (reference sequence). There are 15 residues in the CDR3. CDR3 region: CASSHRGQGYNTQYF. DNA of the CDR3: TGTGCCAGCAGCCACCGAGGACAGGGTTACAATACGCAGTATTTT.

This chain uses TRBV5-6 with TRBJ1-1; D is uncertain. The CDR3 contains 13 residues. Trimming cost V 3 bases and J 11 bases, with 17 bases left between them. Germline-derived CDR1 and CDR2 are SGHDT and YYEEEE. The CDR3 nucleotides are TGTGCCAGCAGCTCTGGCCGTACGCGGCAGGCTTTCTTT. Its translation is CASSSGRTRQAFF.

The rearrangement uses TRBV6-6 and TRBJ2-5; 11 nucleotides align to TRBD2. This CDR3 spans 14 amino acids. The V and J ends lost 10 bases and 1 base, in that order; junction bases with no gene match: 5. The germline gives CDR1 MNHNY, CDR2 SVGAGI (reference sequence). The CDR3 bases are TGTGCCACCGTAGCGGGGGGGCGCCAAGAGACCCAGTACTTC. This gives the protein CATVAGGRQETQYF.

This sequence joins TRBV7-9 and TRBJ2-1; no definite D call. CDR1 SEHNR and CDR2 FQNEAQ come from the germline V gene (reference sequence). The CDR3 totals 14 residues. V was pared by 1 base and J by 9 bases, with 13 bases between. CDR3 nucleotide sequence: TGTGCCAGCAGCTTAGGTGGGTACGCCGGTGAGCAGTTCTTC. Protein sequence: CASSLGGYAGEQFF. Filled out from reference TRBV7-9 and TRBJ2-1, the complete variable domain reads DTGVSQNPRHKITKRGQNVTFRCDPISEHNRLYWYRQTLGQGPEFLTYFQNEAQLEKSRLLSDRFSAERPKGSFSTLEIQRTEQGDSAMYLCASSLGGYAGEQFFGPGTRLTVL.

This clone has just a few counts. This rearrangement joins TRBV11-2 to TRBJ2-3, with TRBD2 as a possible D gene (6 bases). V was clipped by 3 bases and J by 0 bases, with 10 bases between them. The CDR3 contains 15 residues. Germline V gene data show CDR1 as SGHAT and CDR2 as FQNNGV. DNA for the CDR3: TGTGCCAGCAGCTTTAGCGGACGAAGCACAGATACGCAGTATTTT. Translated: CASSFSGRSTDTQYF. Based on the CDR3 plus reference TRBV11-2 and TRBJ2-3, the full variable domain is EAGVAQSPRYKIIEKRQSVAFWCNPISGHATLYWYQQILGQGPKLLIQFQNNGVVDDSQLPKDRFSAERLKGVDSTLKIQPAKLEDSAVYLCASSFSGRSTDTQYFGPGTRLTVL.

This chain uses TRBV7-6 with TRBJ2-1, with D unclear. Germline lookup yields CDR1 SGHVS and CDR2 FNYEAQ. This CDR3 spans 14 amino acids. V lost 5 bases, J lost 1 base, and 9 bases lay in between. In DNA, the CDR3 is TGTGCCAGCAGCGTAAGACTGTCCTACAATGAGCAGTTCTTC. This sequence encodes CASSVRLSYNEQFF.

This clone has a handful of counts. V gene TRBV6-1 combines with J gene TRBJ1-5; perhaps TRBD1 as D (5 bases). This CDR3 comprises 14 residues. The V end lost 4 bases, the J end lost 9 bases, and 16 bases lay between the germline ends. Per the germline V gene, CDR1 is MNHNS and CDR2 is SASEGT. The DNA for the CDR3 is TGTGCCAGCAGTGCGGAAGGGGCGGGACGGCCCCAGCATTTT. It is translated as CASSAEGAGRPQHF.

V and J are TRBV7-9 and TRBJ1-6; perhaps TRBD1 as D (6 bases). The CDR3 is made up of 15 amino acids. Germline values: CDR1 SEHNR, CDR2 FQNEAQ (reference sequence). V lost 2 bases to trimming and J lost 8 bases, with 13 bases between them. CDR3 bases: TGTGCCAGCAGCTTATGGAACAGGGTTGATTCACCCCTCCACTTT. This sequence encodes CASSLWNRVDSPLHF.